This T cell receptor (beta chain) was recorded in a study of blood T cell repertoires in COVID-19. About the study: The samples span acute and convalescent COVID-19 from the United States, Italy and Spain.

V was pared by 2 bases and J by 6 bases, with 4 bases between. The CDR3 extends over 12 amino acids. The germline V gene encodes CDR1 SGHTA and CDR2 FQGNSA. Clinical histories supplied by participants themselves formed the basis of cohort assignment. Cohort 3 donors were reported recovered after two negative PCRs, clearance, or symptom resolution. Original methodology: Counts of nucleated cells, estimated from reference gene primer amplification, were obtained. Assay: immunoSEQ multiplex PCR; the TCRdb copy retains only in-frame clones and omits some. The V and J calls and clone size are taken from that table; D and trimming were inferred from the DNA. The sample consists of approximately 270,000 clones, 75% to 90% of them appearing once.

The specimen sequenced was PBMCs or T cells enriched from blood (not recorded which). The chain employs TRBV7-2 and TRBJ2-2; no firm D call. The source of this sequence is a woman aged 45-65 years who had recovered from COVID-19. The chain's CDR3 is CASSLHAGELFF. Here the CDR3 DNA reads TGTGCCAGCAGCTTACATGCCGGGGAGCTGTTTTTT.